These 4 T cell receptor beta chains came from one sample sequenced in a study of T-cell reconstitution after alpha-beta-depleted transplantation in children. This sample's TCRbeta library carried unique molecular identifier barcodes. TCRdb independently ran MiXCR on the PCR reads; one entry per CDR3 protein. The sample has some 840,000 distinct CDR3 sequences, around 15% seen once. Sequenced material: PBMCs, mostly from graft donor cells, taken 360 days after TCRalphabeta/CD19-depleted stem cell transplant. These TCRs come from a male patient aged 5 to 17 who had a stem cell transplant for acute lymphoblastic leukemia, so the T cells may come from the graft donor.

There are a few counts of this clonotype. This chain connects TRBV5-1 to TRBJ1-1; TRBD1 might be the D (5 bases). The V gene lost 2 bases and the J gene lost 6 bases, with 11 bases spanning the gap. CDR1 and CDR2 (germline): SGHRS, YFSETQ. The CDR3 has 13 residues. The CDR3 nucleotides read TGCGCCAGCAGCTTAAATTGGGGGGCTGAAGCTTTCTTT. Protein: CASSLNWGAEAFF.

The rearrangement joins TRBV15 to TRBJ2-2; TRBD1 might be the D (6 bases). This CDR3 has 16 residues. Trimming stripped 1 base from V and 1 base from J, with 10 bases between. Germline-derived CDR1 and CDR2 are LNHNV and YYDKDF (reference sequence). CDR3 residues: CATSRGQGQNTGELFF. The CDR3 region has the DNA TGTGCCACCAGCAGAGGTCAGGGGCAGAACACCGGGGAGCTGTTTTTT.

The rearrangement uses TRBV7-9 and TRBJ1-1; D is perhaps TRBD1 (5 bases). V was pared by 5 bases and J by 8 bases, with 15 bases between. The CDR3 runs to 13 residues. Germline V CDR1 and CDR2: SEHNR, FQNEAQ (reference sequence). CDR3 sequence: CASSPRAGPEAFF. Written as DNA, the CDR3 is TGTGCCAGCAGCCCGCGTGCAGGGCCGGAAGCTTTCTTT.

This chain links TRBV7-8 with TRBJ2-7; 9 nucleotides line up with TRBD1. From germline, CDR1 is SGHVS and CDR2 FQNEAQ. V dropped 5 bases and J dropped 5; count of bases not matched to a gene: 7. The CDR3 contains 14 residues. The CDR3 DNA sequence: TGTGCCAGCAGCCCCCTTACAGGGGGCCACGAGCAGTACTTC. Translating it yields CASSPLTGGHEQYF.